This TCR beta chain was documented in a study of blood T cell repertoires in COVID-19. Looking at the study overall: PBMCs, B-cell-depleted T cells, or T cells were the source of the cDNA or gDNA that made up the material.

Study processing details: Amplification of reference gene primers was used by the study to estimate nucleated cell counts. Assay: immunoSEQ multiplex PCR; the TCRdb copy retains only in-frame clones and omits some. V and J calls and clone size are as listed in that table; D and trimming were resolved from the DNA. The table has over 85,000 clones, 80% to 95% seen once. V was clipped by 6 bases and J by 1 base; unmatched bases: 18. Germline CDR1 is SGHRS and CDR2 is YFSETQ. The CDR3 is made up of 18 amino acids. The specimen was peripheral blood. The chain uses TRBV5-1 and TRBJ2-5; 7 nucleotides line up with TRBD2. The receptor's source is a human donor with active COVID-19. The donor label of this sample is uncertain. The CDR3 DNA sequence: TGCGCCAGCACTGTTTTGGGGGGAACGGGGGGTTCCCAAGAGACCCAGTACTTC. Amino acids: CASTVLGGTGGSQETQYF.